This T cell receptor beta chain was captured in a study of blood T cell repertoires in COVID-19. V lost 6 bases and J lost 4; bases outside the gene matches: 11. This CDR3 region has 15 residues. CDR1 MDHEN and CDR2 SYDVKM come from the germline V gene. TCRdb keeps only in-frame clones here, not all; method: immunoSEQ multiplex PCR. This sample has around 150,000 clones, with 80% to 90% found just once. The clonotype was recovered from a man aged 60-69 years with acute or convalescent COVID-19. The V gene is TRBV28, the J gene TRBJ2-7, with TRBD2 matching 8 bases. The specimen was peripheral blood. CDR3 protein: CASRTTGTSIYEQYF. CDR3 sequence (DNA): TGTGCCAGCAGAACCACCGGGACTAGTATTTACGAGCAGTACTTC. Combining the CDR3 with reference TRBV28 and TRBJ2-7 gives the whole variable domain DVKVTQSSRYLVKRTGEKVFLECVQDMDHENMFWYRQDPGLGLRLIYFSYDVKMKEKGDIPEGYSVSREKKERFSLILESASTNQTSMYLCASRTTGTSIYEQYFGPGTRLTVT.